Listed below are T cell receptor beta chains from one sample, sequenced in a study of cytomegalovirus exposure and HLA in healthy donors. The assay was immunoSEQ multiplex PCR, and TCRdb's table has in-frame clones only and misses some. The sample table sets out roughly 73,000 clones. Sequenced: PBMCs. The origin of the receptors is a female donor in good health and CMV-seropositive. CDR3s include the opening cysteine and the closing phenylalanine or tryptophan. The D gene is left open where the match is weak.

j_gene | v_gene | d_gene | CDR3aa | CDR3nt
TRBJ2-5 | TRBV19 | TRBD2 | CASSTKLRAAGESQETQYF | TGTGCCAGTAGTACGAAATTGAGGGCCGCGGGGGAATCACAAGAGACCCAGTACTTC
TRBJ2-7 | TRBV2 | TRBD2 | CASSEYLAGGPDEQYF | TGTGCCAGCAGTGAATATCTGGCGGGAGGGCCCGACGAGCAGTACTTC
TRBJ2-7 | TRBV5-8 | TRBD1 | CASSKTGTGIYEQYF | TGTGCCAGCAGCAAAACCGGGACAGGGATCTACGAGCAGTACTTC
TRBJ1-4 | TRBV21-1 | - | CASSTRQGGSVCEKLFF | TGTGCCAGCAGCACCCGACAGGGGGGAAGTGTATGTGAAAAACTGTTTTTT
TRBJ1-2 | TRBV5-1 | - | CASSLGVLRGLSHGYTF | TGCGCCAGCAGCTTGGGGGTCCTACGGGGTCTCTCGCATGGCTACACCTTC
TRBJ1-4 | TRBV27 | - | CASSDREGEKLFF | TGTGCCAGCAGTGATAGAGAGGGCGAAAAACTGTTTTTT
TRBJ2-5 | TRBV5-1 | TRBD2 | CASSIGKSGGGETQYF | TGCGCCAGCAGCATTGGGAAAAGCGGGGGTGGAGAGACCCAGTACTTC
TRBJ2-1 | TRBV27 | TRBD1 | CASSSGTGVKNEQFF | TGTGCCAGCAGCTCCGGGACAGGGGTTAAAAATGAGCAGTTCTTC
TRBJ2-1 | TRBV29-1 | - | CSVHGLQENEQFF | TGCAGCGTCCACGGCCTACAGGAGAATGAGCAGTTCTTC
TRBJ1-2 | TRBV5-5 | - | CASSLGTSLYGYTF | TGTGCCAGCAGCTTGGGGACAAGCCTCTATGGCTACACCTTC
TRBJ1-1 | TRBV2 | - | CASSEQDGRLTEAFF | TGTGCCAGCAGCGAGCAAGATGGGCGTTTGACTGAAGCTTTCTTT
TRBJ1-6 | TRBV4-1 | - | CASSQEESYNSPLHF | TGCGCCAGCAGCCAAGAAGAGTCCTATAATTCACCCCTCCACTTT
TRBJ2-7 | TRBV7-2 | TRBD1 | CASSPQGDRAYEQYF | TGTGCCAGCAGCCCTCAGGGGGACAGGGCCTACGAGCAGTACTTC
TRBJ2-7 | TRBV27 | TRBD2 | CASRTGTSGPYEQYF | TGTGCCAGCAGGACCGGGACTAGCGGACCCTACGAGCAGTACTTC
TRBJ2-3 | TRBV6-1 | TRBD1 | CASSVGQGYTDTQYF | TGTGCCAGCAGTGTTGGACAGGGATACACAGATACGCAGTATTTT
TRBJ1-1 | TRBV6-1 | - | CASTEGRVTEAFF | TGTGCCAGCACTGAAGGTCGGGTTACTGAAGCTTTCTTT
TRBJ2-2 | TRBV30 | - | CAWNLGGTANTGELFF | TGTGCCTGGAATTTAGGGGGGACAGCGAACACCGGGGAGCTGTTTTTT
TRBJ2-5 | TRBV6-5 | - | CASSSRRGIQETQYF | TGTGCCAGCAGTTCGAGGCGGGGTATCCAAGAGACCCAGTACTTC
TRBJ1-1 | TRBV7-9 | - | CASSLDRHTEAFF | TGTGCCAGCAGCCTGGACAGACACACTGAAGCTTTCTTT
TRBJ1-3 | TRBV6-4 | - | CASSVRDINSGNTIYF | TGTGCCAGCAGTGTACGGGATATCAACTCTGGAAACACCATATATTTT
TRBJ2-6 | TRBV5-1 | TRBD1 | CASSLVPGQGRRSGANVLTF | TGCGCCAGCAGCTTGGTCCCCGGACAGGGGAGGAGGTCTGGGGCCAACGTCCTGACTTTC
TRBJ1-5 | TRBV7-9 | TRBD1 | CASSVQGVSQPQHF | TGTGCCAGCAGCGTACAGGGGGTGTCTCAGCCCCAGCATTTT